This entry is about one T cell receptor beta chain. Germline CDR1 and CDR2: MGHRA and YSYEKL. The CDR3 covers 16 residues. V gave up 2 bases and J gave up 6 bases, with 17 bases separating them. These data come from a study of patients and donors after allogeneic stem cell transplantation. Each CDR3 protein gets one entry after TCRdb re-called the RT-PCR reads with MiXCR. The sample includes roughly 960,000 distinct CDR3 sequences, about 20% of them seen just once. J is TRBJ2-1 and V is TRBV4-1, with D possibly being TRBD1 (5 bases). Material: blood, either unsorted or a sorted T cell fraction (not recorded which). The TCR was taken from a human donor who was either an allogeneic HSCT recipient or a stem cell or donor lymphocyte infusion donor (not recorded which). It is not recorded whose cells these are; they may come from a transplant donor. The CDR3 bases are TGCGCCAGCAGCCAAAAGTGGCCACAGGTTTCCAATGAGCAGTTCTTC. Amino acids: CASSQKWPQVSNEQFF.